A single sample is the source of the 27 T cell receptor beta chains below, sequenced in a study of OX40 agonist ivuxolimab in advanced cancers. Preparation of the library involved the immunoSEQ multiplex PCR assay. Entries here come from immuneACCESS through TCRdb and include only in-frame sequences with V and J called. Some clones fail to appear in such tables; in the studies checked, an unresolved V gene covers under half of the shortfall, and the cause of the remainder is unknown. Counted in this sample were over 60,000 clones; 75% to 90% of them appeared once. The ten largest account for about 0.99% of the sample. Source: CD4+ or CD8+ T cells sorted from blood, taken in a trial of the OX40 agonist ivuxolimab. The receptors originated from an adult with an advanced solid tumor such as melanoma, head and neck, liver or kidney cancer.

This clone appeared once. This chain links TRBV4-1 with TRBJ1-2; D remains ambiguous. CDR3 length: 13 amino acids. The ends were cut back, 2 bases at V and 6 bases at J, with 10 bases in the middle. Germline CDR1 reads MGHRA; CDR2 reads YSYEKL. Written as DNA, the CDR3 is TGCGCCAGCAGCCAAAACCGGGCCGATGGCTACACCTTC. It encodes CASSQNRADGYTF.

The chain joins TRBV19 to TRBJ1-6, with a possible D match to TRBD1 (6 bases). This CDR3 spans 17 amino acids. CDR1 LNHDA and CDR2 SQIVND come from the germline V gene (reference sequence). The ends were cut back, 4 bases at V and 5 bases at J, with 18 bases in the middle. CDR3 amino acids: CASSTSLGAAHNSPLHF. CDR3 in DNA: TGTGCCAGTAGTACTTCGTTGGGGGCCGCCCATAATTCACCCCTCCACTTT.

The gene calls are TRBV18 and TRBJ2-3; no clear D. This CDR3 has 14 amino acids. Trimming took 0 bases from V and 5 from J, leaving 9 bases between them. CDR1 and CDR2 (germline): KGHSH, LQKENI. The CDR3 sequence is CASSPPAVLDTQYF. CDR3 DNA sequence: TGTGCCAGCTCACCACCGGCAGTCCTAGATACGCAGTATTTT.

This rearrangement joins TRBV4-1 to TRBJ2-6; TRBD1 aligns across 7 bases. The CDR3 totals 17 residues. The junction had 10 bases not matched to a gene; V was cut back by 4 bases and J by 4 bases. Germline-derived CDR1 and CDR2 are MGHRA and YSYEKL. In DNA, the CDR3 is TGCGCCAGCAGCCCCTTGGGGACAGCCAGGGGGGCCAACGTCCTGACTTTC. It is translated as CASSPLGTARGANVLTF.

The chain recombines TRBV2 with TRBJ2-2; TRBD1 agrees at 10 bases. The CDR3 extends over 18 amino acids. Trimming removed 6 bases from V and 3 bases from J; junction bases left unmatched: 13. CDR1 and CDR2 from the germline V gene are SNHLY and FYNNEI. In nucleotides, the CDR3 is TGTGCCAGCAGCCCCTGGACAGGGGGGTTGTATTACACCGGGGAGCTGTTTTTT. Translation: CASSPWTGGLYYTGELFF.

This chain joins TRBV5-1 and TRBJ1-2; the match to TRBD1 covers 9 bases. J was trimmed by 4 bases and V by 3 bases; bases with no gene match: 1. Germline V gene lookup returns CDR1 SGHRS and CDR2 YFSETQ. The CDR3 is 13 amino acids. The CDR3 sequence: CASSWGQGYGYTF. The CDR3 nucleotides read TGCGCCAGCAGCTGGGGACAGGGCTATGGCTACACCTTC.

The CDR3 coding sequence is TGTGCCAGCAGCGTAGGGGGAAATCCAAACAATTCACCCCTCCACTTT. Translated, it gives CASSVGGNPNNSPLHF. The genes are TRBV9 and TRBJ1-6; D not certain. Germline V gives CDR1 SGDLS, CDR2 YYNGEE. Deletions cut 0 bases from V and 7 bases from J, with 14 bases between. The length of the CDR3 is 16 residues.

This chain links TRBV5-6 with TRBJ1-1; no definite D call. The V end lost 3 bases, the J end lost 0 bases, and 9 bases lay between the germline ends. The CDR3 has 14 residues. Germline values: CDR1 SGHDT, CDR2 YYEEEE. DNA of the CDR3: TGTGCCAGCAGCTCCCCGGGGATGAACACTGAAGCTTTCTTT. Translating gives CASSSPGMNTEAFF.

The chain uses TRBV12-2 and TRBJ2-5. TRBV12-2 is a pseudogene. There are 23 residues in the CDR3. CDR3 sequence reads: CARSHSQDRLGKTTPNLQETQYF. The CDR3 DNA is TGTGCAAGGTCCCACTCCCAGGACCGGCTAGGGAAAACGACCCCTAATCTACAAGAGACCCAGTACTTC.

This chain connects TRBV5-6 to TRBJ2-7, with unresolved D. CDR1 is SGHDT and CDR2 is YYEEEE in the germline V gene. V lost 6 bases and J 2 bases, leaving 21 bases between the germline ends. The CDR3 is 16 residues long. CDR3 nucleotides: TGTGCCAGCACAATTCTTTCTCATATTCACGCCTACGAGCAGTACTTC. Translation gives CASTILSHIHAYEQYF.

V gene TRBV21-1 combines with J gene TRBJ2-7; the table's TRBD1 call for D was not verified on the DNA. TRBV21-1 is tagged as a pseudogene. The CDR3 is made up of 13 amino acids. DNA for the CDR3: TGTGCCAGCAGAGGGACAGGAACTTACGAGCAGTACTTC. It specifies CASRGTGTYEQYF.

The chain links TRBV19 to TRBJ2-2; D may correspond to TRBD1 or TRBD2 (5 bases each). The V gene's germline CDR1 is LNHDA and CDR2 SQIVND (reference sequence). V dropped 5 bases and J dropped 7 bases, with 11 bases sitting between them. CDR3 length: 13 amino acids. The CDR3 DNA reads as TGTGCCAGTAGTCCCCAGAGGGGCGGGGAGCTGTTTTTT. It specifies CASSPQRGGELFF.

The chain uses TRBV10-3 and TRBJ2-2, with D uncertain. V lost 3 bases and J 3 bases, leaving 5 bases between the germline ends. The CDR3 consists of 13 residues. Germline CDR1 and CDR2: ENHRY and SYGVKD. DNA for the CDR3: TGTGCCATCAGTGAACTGGACACCGGGGAGCTGTTTTTT. Protein sequence: CAISELDTGELFF.

The V and J genes are TRBV25-1 and TRBJ1-4; TRBD1 agrees at 7 bases. Germline values: CDR1 MGHDK, CDR2 SYGVNS. The V and J ends lost 0 bases and 8 bases, in that order; junction bases with no gene match: 6. CDR3 size: 15 residues. CDR3 in DNA: TGTGCCAGCAGTGAATATATGGGGGACAGAGAAAAACTGTTTTTT. Translating it yields CASSEYMGDREKLFF.

V gene TRBV13 combines with J gene TRBJ2-5, with D tentatively TRBD1 (6 bases). V was shortened by 3 bases and J by 1 base, with 12 bases between the two germline ends. Germline CDR1 is PRHDT and CDR2 is FYEKMQ (reference sequence). The CDR3 covers 15 residues. CDR3 sequence: CASSLDRAGQETQYF. The CDR3 DNA follows: TGTGCCAGCAGCTTGGACAGAGCCGGCCAAGAGACCCAGTACTTC. The full variable domain, in which reference TRBV13 and TRBJ2-5 provide the parts outside the CDR3, is AAGVIQSPRHLIKEKRETATLKCYPIPRHDTVYWYQQGPGQDPQFLISFYEKMQSDKGSIPDRFSAQQFSDYHSELNMSSLELGDSALYFCASSLDRAGQETQYFGPGTRLLVL.

The gene calls are TRBV28 and TRBJ1-5, with D possibly being TRBD1 (6 bases). The CDR3 runs 18 residues. Germline values: CDR1 MDHEN, CDR2 SYDVKM. V dropped 6 bases and J dropped 8 bases, with 29 bases sitting between them. This CDR3 reads CASSLGLQGELTIKPQHF. CDR3 DNA sequence: TGTGCCAGCAGCCTAGGGCTACAGGGAGAGTTGACAATCAAGCCCCAGCATTTT.

Of note for this clone: A read error may account for a junction end that differs from germline. This chain links TRBV7-7 with TRBJ2-5, with TRBD1 matching 8 bases. CDR3 length: 17 residues. The germline V gene has CDR1 SSHAT and CDR2 FNYEAQ (reference sequence). CDR3 DNA: TGTGCTAGCAGCCTAGGCGCCGCGACAGGGGTGCAAGAGACCCAGTACTTC. Encoded protein: CASSLGAATGVQETQYF.

CDR3 sequence reads: CASSLASSGSSYEQYF. CDR3 in DNA: TGTGCCAGCAGCTTAGCGTCTAGCGGGAGCTCCTACGAGCAGTACTTC. V usage is TRBV7-2 and J usage is TRBJ2-7; 10 nucleotides agree with TRBD2. The CDR3 is made up of 16 amino acids. Losses at the gene ends were 0 bases for V and 0 bases for J; bases not matched to a gene: 2. Germline assignment: CDR1 SGHTA and CDR2 FQGNSA.

This chain connects TRBV6-5 to TRBJ2-2; no definite D call. V was trimmed by 7 bases and J by 1 base, leaving 7 bases between them. Germline CDR1 reads MNHEY; CDR2 reads SVGAGI. The CDR3 contains 13 residues. CDR3: CASKAENTGELFF. DNA of the CDR3: TGTGCCAGCAAGGCGGAGAACACCGGGGAGCTGTTTTTT.

The V call is TRBV5-4, the J call TRBJ2-1; D possibly corresponds to TRBD2 (6 bases). The CDR3 extends over 12 amino acids. V gave up 3 bases and J gave up 9 bases, with 10 bases separating them. Looked up from germline, CDR1 is SGHNT and CDR2 is YYREEE (reference sequence). CDR3 in DNA: TGTGCCAGCAGCTGGGATAGCGGTGAGCAGTTCTTC. This translates into CASSWDSGEQFF. The variable domain in full, with the rest retrieved from reference TRBV5-4 and TRBJ2-1, is ETGVTQSPTHLIKTRGQQVTLRCSSQSGHNTVSWYQQALGQGPQFIFQYYREEENGRGNFPPRFSGLQFPNYSSELNVNALELDDSALYLCASSWDSGEQFFGPGTRLTVL.

V gene TRBV28 combines with J gene TRBJ2-5; 7 nucleotides line up with TRBD1. The CDR3 is 14 residues long. The junction had 10 bases not matched to a gene; V was cut back by 7 bases and J by 5 bases. The germline V gene has CDR1 MDHEN and CDR2 SYDVKM. CDR3: CASTPNTGEETQYF. Here the CDR3 DNA reads TGTGCCAGCACTCCCAATACAGGGGAGGAGACCCAGTACTTC.

This clone was picked up a small number of times. The CDR3, as DNA: TGCGCCAGCAGCTTGGGGCCCGGGACTAGCGTCTCAGATACGCAGTATTTT. It codes for CASSLGPGTSVSDTQYF. The chain recombines TRBV5-1 with TRBJ2-3; 10 bases align to TRBD2. In germline, CDR1 is SGHRS, CDR2 YFSETQ. This CDR3 spans 17 amino acids. V lost 0 bases and J lost 4; bases outside the gene matches: 8. Filled out from reference TRBV5-1 and TRBJ2-3, the complete variable domain reads KAGVTQTPRYLIKTRGQQVTLSCSPISGHRSVSWYQQTPGQGLQFLFEYFSETQRNKGNFPGRFSGRQFSNSRSEMNVSTLELGDSALYLCASSLGPGTSVSDTQYFGPGTRLTVL.

The rearrangement joins TRBV2 to TRBJ1-5; no clear D. The CDR3 is 14 residues long. Germline CDR1 and CDR2: SNHLY and FYNNEI. With 7 bases removed from V and 4 bases from J, the gap between germline ends came to 14 bases. CDR3 protein: CASMGAPKNQPQHF. The CDR3 coding sequence is TGTGCCAGCATGGGAGCCCCTAAAAATCAGCCCCAGCATTTT. The full variable domain, with the rest looked up from reference TRBV2 and TRBJ1-5, is EPEVTQTPSHQVTQMGQEVILRCVPISNHLYFYWYRQILGQKVEFLVSFYNNEISEKSEIFDDQFSVERPDGSNFTLKIRSTKLEDSAMYFCASMGAPKNQPQHFGDGTRLSIL.

The chain combines TRBV14 with TRBJ1-4; no definite D call. V lost 4 bases and J lost 6, with 12 bases in between. The CDR3 spans 14 residues. Germline CDR1 reads SGHDN; CDR2 reads FVKESK. The CDR3 sequence: CASSPGVRDEKLFF. The CDR3 nucleotides read TGTGCCAGCAGCCCCGGGGTGCGGGATGAAAAACTGTTTTTT.

The V call is TRBV19, the J call TRBJ1-3; D gene ambiguous. CDR3 length equals 14 residues. Germline loops: CDR1 LNHDA, CDR2 SQIVND (reference sequence). V was shortened by 6 bases and J by 0 bases, with 9 bases between the two germline ends. CDR3 protein: CASRYTSSGNTIYF. The CDR3, as DNA: TGTGCCAGTAGATACACCAGCTCTGGAAACACCATATATTTT.

This chain uses TRBV18 with TRBJ2-7; D ambiguous. The germline CDR1 and CDR2 sequences are KGHSH and LQKENI. The CDR3 is 15 amino acids. V shed 1 base and J shed 1 base, with 11 bases lying between them. This CDR3 reads CASSPQELPSYEQYF. CDR3 coding DNA: TGTGCCAGCTCACCACAGGAACTACCATCCTACGAGCAGTACTTC.

This chain links TRBV9 with TRBJ2-5, with 8 bases that match TRBD2. CDR1 and CDR2 from the germline V gene are SGDLS and YYNGEE. The CDR3 is 16 amino acids. Trimming removed 4 bases from V and 5 bases from J; junction bases left unmatched: 13. CDR3 DNA sequence: TGTGCCAGCAGCCCAGAACTATTAGCGGGGATTGAGACCCAGTACTTC. Protein sequence: CASSPELLAGIETQYF.